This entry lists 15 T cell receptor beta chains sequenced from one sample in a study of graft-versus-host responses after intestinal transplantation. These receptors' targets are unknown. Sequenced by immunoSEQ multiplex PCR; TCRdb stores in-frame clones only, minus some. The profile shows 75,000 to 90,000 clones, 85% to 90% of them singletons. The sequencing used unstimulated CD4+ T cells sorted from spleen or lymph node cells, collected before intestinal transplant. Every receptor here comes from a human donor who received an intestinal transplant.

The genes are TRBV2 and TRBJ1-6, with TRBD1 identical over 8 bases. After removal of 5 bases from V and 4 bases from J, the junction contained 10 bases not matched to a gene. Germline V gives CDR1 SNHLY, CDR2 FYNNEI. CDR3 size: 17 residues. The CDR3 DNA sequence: TGTGCCAGCAGTCATCCGGGACAGGCGACTTATAATTCACCCCTCCACTTT. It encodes CASSHPGQATYNSPLHF.

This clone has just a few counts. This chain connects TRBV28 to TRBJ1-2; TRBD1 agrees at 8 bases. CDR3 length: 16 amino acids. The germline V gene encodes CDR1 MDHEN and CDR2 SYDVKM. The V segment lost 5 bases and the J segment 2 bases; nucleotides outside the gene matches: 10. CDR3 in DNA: TGTGCCAGCAGTCCCTATGACAGGGGACCCAACTATGGCTACACCTTC. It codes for CASSPYDRGPNYGYTF.

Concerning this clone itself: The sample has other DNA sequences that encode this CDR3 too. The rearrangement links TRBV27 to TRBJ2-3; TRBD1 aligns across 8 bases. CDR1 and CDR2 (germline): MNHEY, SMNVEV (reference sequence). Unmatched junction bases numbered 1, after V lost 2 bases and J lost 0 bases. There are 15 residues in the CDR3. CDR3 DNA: TGTGCCAGCAGTTTAACAGGGGGTAGCACAGATACGCAGTATTTT. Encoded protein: CASSLTGGSTDTQYF.

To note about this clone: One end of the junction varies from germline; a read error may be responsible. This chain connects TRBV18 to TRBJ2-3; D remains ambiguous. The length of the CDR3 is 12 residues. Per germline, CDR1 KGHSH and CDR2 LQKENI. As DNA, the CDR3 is TGTGCCAGCTCACCACTCGGAGATACGCAATATTTT. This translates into CASSPLGDTQYF.

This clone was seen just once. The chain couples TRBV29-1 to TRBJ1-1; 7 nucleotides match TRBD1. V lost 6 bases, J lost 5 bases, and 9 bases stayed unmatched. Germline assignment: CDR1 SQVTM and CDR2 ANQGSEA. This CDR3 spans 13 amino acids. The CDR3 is CSVHRGQRTEAFF. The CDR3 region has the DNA TGCAGCGTGCACAGGGGTCAACGGACTGAAGCTTTCTTT.

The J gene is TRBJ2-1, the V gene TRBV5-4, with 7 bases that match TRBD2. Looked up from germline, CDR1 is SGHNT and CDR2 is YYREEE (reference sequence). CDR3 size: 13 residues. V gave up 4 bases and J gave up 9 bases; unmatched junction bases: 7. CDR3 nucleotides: TGTGCCAGCAGCGGAAGAGCGGGGTCTGAGCAGTTCTTC. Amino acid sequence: CASSGRAGSEQFF.

The CDR3 nucleotides read TGTGCCAGCAGTCCCGGGACTAGCGACCTACAGGGTGAGCAGTTCTTC. Encoded protein: CASSPGTSDLQGEQFF. The chain uses TRBV6-6 and TRBJ2-1, with TRBD2 matching over 10 bases. Germline V gene lookup returns CDR1 MNHNY and CDR2 SVGAGI (reference sequence). This CDR3 contains 16 residues. With 5 bases clipped from V and 9 bases from J, the junction kept 13 bases outside the gene matches.

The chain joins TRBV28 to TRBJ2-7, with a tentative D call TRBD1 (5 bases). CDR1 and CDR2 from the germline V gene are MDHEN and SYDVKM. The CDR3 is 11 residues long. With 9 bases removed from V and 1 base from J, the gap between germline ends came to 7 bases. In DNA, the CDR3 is TGTGCCAGTAGACAGTCCTACGAGCAGTACTTC. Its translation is CASRQSYEQYF.

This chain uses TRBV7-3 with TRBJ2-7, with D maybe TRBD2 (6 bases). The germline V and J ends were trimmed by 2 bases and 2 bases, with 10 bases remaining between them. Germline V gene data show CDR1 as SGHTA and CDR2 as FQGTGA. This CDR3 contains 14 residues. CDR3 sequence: CASSLGGRPYEQYF. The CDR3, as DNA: TGTGCCAGCAGCTTAGGAGGGAGGCCCTACGAGCAGTACTTC.

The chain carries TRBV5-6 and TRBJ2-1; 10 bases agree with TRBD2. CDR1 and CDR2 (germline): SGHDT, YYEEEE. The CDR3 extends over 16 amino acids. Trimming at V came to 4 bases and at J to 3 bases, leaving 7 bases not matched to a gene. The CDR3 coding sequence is TGTGCCAGCAGCATCGGGACTAGCGTGATCTACAATGAGCAGTTCTTC. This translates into CASSIGTSVIYNEQFF.

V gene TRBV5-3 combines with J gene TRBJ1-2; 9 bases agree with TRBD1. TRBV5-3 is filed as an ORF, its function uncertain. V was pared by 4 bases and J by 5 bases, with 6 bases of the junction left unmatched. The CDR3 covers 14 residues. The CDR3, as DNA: TGTGCCAGAAGCATCCCCGGGACAGGGTATGGCTACACCTTC. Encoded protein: CARSIPGTGYGYTF.

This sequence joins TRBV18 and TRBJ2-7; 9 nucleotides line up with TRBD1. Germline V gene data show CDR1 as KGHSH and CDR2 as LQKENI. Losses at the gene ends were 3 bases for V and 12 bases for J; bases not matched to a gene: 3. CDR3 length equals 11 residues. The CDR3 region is CASSPGQGRYF. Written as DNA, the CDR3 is TGTGCCAGCTCACCGGGACAGGGAAGGTACTTC. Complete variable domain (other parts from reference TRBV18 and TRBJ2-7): NAGVMQNPRHLVRRRGQEARLRCSPMKGHSHVYWYRQLPEEGLKFMVYLQKENIIDESGMPKERFSAEFPKEGPSILRIQQVVRGDSAAYFCASSPGQGRYFGPGTRLTVT.

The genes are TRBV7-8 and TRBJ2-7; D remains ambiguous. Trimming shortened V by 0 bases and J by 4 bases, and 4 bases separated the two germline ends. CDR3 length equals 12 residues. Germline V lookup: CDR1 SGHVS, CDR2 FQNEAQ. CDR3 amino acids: CASSLANYEQYF. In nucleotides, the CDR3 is TGTGCCAGCAGCTTAGCTAATTACGAGCAGTACTTC.

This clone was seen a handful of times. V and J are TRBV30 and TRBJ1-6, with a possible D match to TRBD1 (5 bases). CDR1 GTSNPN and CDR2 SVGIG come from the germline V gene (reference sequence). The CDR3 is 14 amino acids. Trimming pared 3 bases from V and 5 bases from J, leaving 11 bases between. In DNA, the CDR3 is TGTGCCTGGAGAGGGTCCAGGGATAATTCACCCCTCCACTTT. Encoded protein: CAWRGSRDNSPLHF.

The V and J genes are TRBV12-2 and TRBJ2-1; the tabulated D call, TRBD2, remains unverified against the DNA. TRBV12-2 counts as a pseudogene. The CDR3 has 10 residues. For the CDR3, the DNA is TGTGCAAGTGAAACTTATGAGCAGTTCTTC. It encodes CASETYEQFF.